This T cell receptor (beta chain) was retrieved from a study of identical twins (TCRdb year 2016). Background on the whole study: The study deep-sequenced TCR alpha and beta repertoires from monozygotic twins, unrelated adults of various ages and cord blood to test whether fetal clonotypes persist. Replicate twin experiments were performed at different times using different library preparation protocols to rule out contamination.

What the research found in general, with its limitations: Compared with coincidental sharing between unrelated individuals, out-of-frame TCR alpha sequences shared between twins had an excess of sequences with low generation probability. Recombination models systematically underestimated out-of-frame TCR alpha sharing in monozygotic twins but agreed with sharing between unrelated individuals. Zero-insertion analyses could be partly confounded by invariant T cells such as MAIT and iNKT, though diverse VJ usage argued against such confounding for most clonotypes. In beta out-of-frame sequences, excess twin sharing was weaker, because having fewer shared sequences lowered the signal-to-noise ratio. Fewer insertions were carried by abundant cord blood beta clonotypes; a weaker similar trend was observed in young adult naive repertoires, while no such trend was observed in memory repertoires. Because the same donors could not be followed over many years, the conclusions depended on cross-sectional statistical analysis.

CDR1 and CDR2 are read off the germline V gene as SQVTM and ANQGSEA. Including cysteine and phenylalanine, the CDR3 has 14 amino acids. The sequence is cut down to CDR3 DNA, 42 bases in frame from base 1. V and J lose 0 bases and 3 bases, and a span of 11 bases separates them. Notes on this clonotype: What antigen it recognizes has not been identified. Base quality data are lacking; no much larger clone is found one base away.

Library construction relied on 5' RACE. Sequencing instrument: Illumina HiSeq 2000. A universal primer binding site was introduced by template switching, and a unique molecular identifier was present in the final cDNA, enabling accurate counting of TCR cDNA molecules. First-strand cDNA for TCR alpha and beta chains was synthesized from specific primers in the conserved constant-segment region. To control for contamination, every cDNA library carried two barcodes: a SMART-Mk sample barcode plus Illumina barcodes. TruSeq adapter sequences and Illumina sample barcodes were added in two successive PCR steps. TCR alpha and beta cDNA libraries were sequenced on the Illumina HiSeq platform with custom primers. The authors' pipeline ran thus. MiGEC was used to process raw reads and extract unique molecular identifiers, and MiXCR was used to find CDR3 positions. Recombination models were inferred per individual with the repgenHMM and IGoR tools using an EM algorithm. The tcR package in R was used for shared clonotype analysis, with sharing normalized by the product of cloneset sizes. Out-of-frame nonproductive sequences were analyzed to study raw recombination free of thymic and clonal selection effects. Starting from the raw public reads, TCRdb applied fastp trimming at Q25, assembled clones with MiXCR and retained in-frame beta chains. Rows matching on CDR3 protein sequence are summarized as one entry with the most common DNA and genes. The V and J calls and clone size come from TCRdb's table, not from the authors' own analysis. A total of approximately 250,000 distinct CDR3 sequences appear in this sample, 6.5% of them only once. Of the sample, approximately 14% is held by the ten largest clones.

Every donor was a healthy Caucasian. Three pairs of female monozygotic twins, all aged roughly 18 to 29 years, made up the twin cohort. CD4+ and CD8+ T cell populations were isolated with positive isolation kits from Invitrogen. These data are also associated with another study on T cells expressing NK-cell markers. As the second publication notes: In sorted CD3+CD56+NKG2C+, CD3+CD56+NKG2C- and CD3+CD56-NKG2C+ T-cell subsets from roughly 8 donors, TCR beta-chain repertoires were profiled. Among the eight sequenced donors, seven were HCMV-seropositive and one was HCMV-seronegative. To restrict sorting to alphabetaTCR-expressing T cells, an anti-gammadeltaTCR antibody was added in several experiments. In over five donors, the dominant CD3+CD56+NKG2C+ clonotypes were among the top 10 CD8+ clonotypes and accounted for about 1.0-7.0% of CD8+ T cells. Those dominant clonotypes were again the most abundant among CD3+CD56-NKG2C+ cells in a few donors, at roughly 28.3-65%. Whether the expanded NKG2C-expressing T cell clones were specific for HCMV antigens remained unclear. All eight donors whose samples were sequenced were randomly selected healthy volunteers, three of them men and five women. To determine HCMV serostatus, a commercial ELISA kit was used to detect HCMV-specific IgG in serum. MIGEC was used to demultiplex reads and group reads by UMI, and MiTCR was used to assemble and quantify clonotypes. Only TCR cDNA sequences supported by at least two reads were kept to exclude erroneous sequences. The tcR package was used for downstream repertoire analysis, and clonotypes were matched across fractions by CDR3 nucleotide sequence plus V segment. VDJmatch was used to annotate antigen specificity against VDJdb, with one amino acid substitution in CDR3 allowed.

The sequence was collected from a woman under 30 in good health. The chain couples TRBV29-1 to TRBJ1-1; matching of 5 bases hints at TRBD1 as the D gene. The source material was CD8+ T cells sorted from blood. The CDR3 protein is CSVEDGGRDTEAFF. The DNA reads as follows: TGCAGCGTTGAAGACGGGGGGAGAGACACTGAAGCTTTCTTT.